This T cell receptor beta chain was identified in a study of CD8+ T cells in alopecia areata. Whole-study context: Female C3H/HeJ mice aged roughly 6-11 weeks received skin from spontaneously alopecic C3H/HeJ graft donors aged 6-12 months.

Study-wide findings and caveats: Especially in alopecia totalis/universalis, lesional scalp showed greater clonality than normal scalp did.

Extraction of RNA preceded its reverse transcription into cDNA, which served as the sequencing template. Repertoires were generated with immunoSEQ multiplex PCR, while TCRdb's copy carries only in-frame clones and drops some. The sample has 200,000 to 300,000 clones, none seen only once; the top ten hold around 1.2%. In the case of this clone: The antigen remains undetermined. Each gene name is a mouse one. Sequencing ends 4 residues short of the CDR3 end; the germline J gene provides the rest. The same CDR3 arises from other DNA sequences in this sample as well.

Sorting relied on CD4, CD8alpha, NKG2D, NKG2ACE and other markers applied to pooled cutaneous lymph node cells. Trimming cost V 3 bases and J 0 bases; bases outside gene matches: 2. CDR1 and CDR2 (germline): LGHNA, YNLKQL (reference sequence). The CDR3 extends over 16 amino acids. This clonotype was obtained from a C3H/HeJ mouse with alopecia areata. Strain haplotype (MHC): H2-k. The sample taken for sequencing was CD4+ T cells sorted from a lymph node. The genes are TRBV5 and TRBJ2-3, with 11 bases lining up with TRBD2. The CDR3 reads CASSQGTGGSAETLYF. Partial CDR3 DNA: TGTGCCAGCAGCCAGGGGACTGGGGGTAGTGCAGAA.